This T cell receptor (beta chain) was captured in a study of T-cell memory formation after mild COVID-19. Overall study: Largely, TCR clusters stayed within a single donor.

The germline V gene encodes CDR1 SSHAT and CDR2 FNYEAQ (reference sequence). V was clipped by 1 base and J by 0 bases, with 15 bases between them. The CDR3 contains 17 residues. TCRdb re-analysed the 5' RACE reads in MiXCR, keeping a single row per CDR3 protein. The sample lists fewer than 650,000 distinct CDR3 sequences, about 20% occurring once. About this clonotype: Its antigen is still unknown.

Regarding the study as a whole: Contracting clones from day 15 to 85 showed balanced CD4/CD8; later expanders favored CD4+. That cross-reactive memory joined was suggested by some responding clones appearing in pre-infection memory. Contracting CD8+ clones were enriched in EMRA, CD4+ mainly in CM and EM.

The rearrangement links TRBV7-7 to TRBJ2-5; D tentatively reads TRBD1 or TRBD2 (5 bases each). The receptor's source is an adult woman who had mild COVID-19 (a few samples of this study predate the infection). Cell type and time point are not known. Source material: PBMCs or a T cell subset sorted from them (not recorded which). CDR3 protein: CASSLVPGPQHQETQYF. CDR3 DNA: TGTGCCAGCAGCTTAGTTCCGGGACCTCAGCACCAAGAGACCCAGTACTTC.